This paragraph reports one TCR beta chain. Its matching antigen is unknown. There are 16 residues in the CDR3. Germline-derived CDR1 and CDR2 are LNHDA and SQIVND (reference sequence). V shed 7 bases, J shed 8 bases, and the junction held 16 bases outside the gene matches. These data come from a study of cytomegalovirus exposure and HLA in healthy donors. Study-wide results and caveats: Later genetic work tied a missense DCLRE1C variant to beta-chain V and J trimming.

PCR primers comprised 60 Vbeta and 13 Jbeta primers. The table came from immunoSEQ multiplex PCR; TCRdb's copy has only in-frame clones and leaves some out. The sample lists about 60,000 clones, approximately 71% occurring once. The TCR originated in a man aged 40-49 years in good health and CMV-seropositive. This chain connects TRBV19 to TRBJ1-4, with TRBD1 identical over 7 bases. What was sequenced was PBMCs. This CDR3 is CASTPTGDVGSEKLFF. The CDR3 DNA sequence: TGTGCCAGTACCCCTACAGGGGACGTCGGGAGCGAAAAACTGTTTTTT.